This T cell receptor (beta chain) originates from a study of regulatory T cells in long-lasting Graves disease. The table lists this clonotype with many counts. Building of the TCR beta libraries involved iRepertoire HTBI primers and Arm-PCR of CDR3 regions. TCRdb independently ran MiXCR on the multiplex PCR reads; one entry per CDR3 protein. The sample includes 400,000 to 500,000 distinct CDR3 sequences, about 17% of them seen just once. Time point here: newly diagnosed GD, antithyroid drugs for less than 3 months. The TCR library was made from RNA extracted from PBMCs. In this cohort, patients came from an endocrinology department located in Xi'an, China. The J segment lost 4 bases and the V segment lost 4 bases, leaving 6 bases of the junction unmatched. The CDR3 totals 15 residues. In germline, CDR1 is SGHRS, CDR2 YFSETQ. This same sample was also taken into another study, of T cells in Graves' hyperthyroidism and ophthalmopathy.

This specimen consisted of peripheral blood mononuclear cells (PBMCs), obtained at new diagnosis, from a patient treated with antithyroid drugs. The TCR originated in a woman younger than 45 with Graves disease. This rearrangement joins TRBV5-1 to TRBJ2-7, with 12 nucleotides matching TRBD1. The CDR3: CASSRGGQGAYEQYF. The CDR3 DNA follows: TGCGCCAGCAGCCGAGGGGGACAGGGGGCTTACGAGCAGTACTTC.